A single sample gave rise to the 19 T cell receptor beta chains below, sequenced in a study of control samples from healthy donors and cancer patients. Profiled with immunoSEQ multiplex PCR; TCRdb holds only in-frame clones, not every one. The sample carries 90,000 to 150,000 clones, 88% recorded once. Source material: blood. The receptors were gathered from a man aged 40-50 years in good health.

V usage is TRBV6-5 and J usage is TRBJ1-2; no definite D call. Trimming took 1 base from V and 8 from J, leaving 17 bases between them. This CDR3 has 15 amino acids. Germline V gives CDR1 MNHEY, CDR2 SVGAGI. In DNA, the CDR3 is TGTGCCAGCAGTTACTTGGTTGGGAGCGAACGAGGCTACACCTTC. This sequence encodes CASSYLVGSERGYTF.

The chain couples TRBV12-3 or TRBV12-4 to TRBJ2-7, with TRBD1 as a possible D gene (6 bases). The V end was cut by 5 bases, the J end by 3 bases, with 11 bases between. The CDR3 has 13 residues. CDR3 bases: TGTGCCAGCAGTCCCGGACAGCTCTACGAGCAGTACTTC. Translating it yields CASSPGQLYEQYF.

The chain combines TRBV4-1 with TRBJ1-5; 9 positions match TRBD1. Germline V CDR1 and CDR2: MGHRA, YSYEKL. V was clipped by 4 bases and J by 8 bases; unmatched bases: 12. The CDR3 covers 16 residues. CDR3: CASSPAAGQGRKPQHF. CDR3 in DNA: TGCGCCAGCAGCCCTGCGGCCGGACAGGGGCGGAAGCCCCAGCATTTT.

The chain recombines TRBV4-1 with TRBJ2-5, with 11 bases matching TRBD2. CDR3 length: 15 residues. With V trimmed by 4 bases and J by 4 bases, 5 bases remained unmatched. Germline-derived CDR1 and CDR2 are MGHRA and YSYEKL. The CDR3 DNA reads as TGCGCCAGCAGCCTTAGCGGGGGGGCAGTAGAGACCCAGTACTTC. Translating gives CASSLSGGAVETQYF.

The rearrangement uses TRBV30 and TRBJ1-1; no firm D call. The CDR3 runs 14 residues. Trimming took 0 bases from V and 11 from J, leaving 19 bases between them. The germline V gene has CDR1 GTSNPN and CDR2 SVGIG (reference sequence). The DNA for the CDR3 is TGTGCCTGGAGTGTAACCAGCCAGGTACAAAAGGCTTTCTTT. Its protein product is CAWSVTSQVQKAFF.

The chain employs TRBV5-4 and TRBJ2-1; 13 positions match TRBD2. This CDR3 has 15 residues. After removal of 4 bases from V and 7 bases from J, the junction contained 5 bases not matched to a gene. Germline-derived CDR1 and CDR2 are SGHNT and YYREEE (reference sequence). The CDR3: CASSLTSGGENEQFF. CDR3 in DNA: TGTGCCAGCAGCCTTACTAGCGGGGGGGAGAATGAGCAGTTCTTC.

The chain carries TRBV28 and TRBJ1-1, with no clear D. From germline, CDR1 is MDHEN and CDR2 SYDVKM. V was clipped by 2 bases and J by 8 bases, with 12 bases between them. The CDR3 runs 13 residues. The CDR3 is CASSLMTRSEAFF. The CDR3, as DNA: TGTGCCAGCAGTTTAATGACACGCAGCGAAGCTTTCTTT.

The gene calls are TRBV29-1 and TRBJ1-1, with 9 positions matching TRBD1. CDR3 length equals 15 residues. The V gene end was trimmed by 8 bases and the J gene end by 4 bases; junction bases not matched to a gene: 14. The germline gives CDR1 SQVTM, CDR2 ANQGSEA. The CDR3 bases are TGCAGCTCCGAGGGGGACAGGGAGCTAGGCACTGAAGCTTTCTTT. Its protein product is CSSEGDRELGTEAFF.

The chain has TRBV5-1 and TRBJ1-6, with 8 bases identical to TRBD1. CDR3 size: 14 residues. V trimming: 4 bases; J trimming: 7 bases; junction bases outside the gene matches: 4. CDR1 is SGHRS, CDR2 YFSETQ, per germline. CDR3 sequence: CASSPGTGNSPLHF. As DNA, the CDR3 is TGCGCCAGCAGCCCTGGGACAGGAAATTCACCCCTCCACTTT.

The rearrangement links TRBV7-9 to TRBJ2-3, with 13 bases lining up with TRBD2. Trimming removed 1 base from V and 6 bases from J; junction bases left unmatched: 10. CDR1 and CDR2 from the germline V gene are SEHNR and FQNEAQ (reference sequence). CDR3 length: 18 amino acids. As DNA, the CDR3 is TGTGCCAGCAGCTTAGGACTAGCGGGGGGCCGAAGAGGGGATACGCAGTATTTT. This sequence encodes CASSLGLAGGRRGDTQYF.

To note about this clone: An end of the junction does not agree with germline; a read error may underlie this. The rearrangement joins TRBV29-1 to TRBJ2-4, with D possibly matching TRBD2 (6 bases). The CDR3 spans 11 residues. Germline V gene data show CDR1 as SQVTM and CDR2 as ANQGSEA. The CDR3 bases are TGCAGCGCACTAGCCAAAAACCTTCAGTACTTC. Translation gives CSALAKNLQYF. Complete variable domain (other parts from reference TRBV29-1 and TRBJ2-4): SAVISQKPSRDICQRGTSLTIQCQVDSQVTMMFWYRQQPGQSLTLIATANQGSEATYESGFVIDKFPISRPNLTFSTLTVSNMSPEDSSIYLCSALAKNLQYFGAGTRLSVL.

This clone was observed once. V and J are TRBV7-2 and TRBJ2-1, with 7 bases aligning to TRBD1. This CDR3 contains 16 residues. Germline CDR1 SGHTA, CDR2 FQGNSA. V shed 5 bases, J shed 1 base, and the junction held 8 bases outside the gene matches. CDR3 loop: CASSLDPQGSYNEQFF. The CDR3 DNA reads TGTGCCAGCAGCCTAGACCCACAGGGGTCCTACAATGAGCAGTTCTTC.

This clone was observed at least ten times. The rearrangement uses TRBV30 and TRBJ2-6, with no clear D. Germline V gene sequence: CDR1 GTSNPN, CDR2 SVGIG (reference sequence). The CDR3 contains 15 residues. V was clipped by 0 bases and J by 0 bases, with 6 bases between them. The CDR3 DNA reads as TGTGCCTGGAGTGTTGGGATCTCTGGGGCCAACGTCCTGACTTTC. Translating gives CAWSVGISGANVLTF.

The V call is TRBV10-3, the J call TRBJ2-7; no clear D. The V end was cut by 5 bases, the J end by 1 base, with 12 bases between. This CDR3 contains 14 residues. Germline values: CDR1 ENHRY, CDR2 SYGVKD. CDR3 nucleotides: TGTGCCATCAGTCCGCAGGAAGGGTCCTACGAGCAGTACTTC. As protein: CAISPQEGSYEQYF.

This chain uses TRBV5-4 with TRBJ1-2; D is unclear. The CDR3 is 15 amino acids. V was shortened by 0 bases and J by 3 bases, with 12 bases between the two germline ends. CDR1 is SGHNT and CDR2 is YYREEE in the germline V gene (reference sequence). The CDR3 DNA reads TGTGCCAGCAGCTTGGCTGGTATGGGTTACTATGGCTACACCTTC. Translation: CASSLAGMGYYGYTF.

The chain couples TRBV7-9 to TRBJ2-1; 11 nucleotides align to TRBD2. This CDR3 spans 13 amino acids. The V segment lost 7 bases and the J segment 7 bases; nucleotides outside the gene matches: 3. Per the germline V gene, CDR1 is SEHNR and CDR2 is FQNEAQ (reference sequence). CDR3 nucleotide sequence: TGTGCCAGCACCCGGACTAGCGGGAATGAGCAGTTCTTC. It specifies CASTRTSGNEQFF. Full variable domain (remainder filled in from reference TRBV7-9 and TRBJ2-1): DTGVSQNPRHKITKRGQNVTFRCDPISEHNRLYWYRQTLGQGPEFLTYFQNEAQLEKSRLLSDRFSAERPKGSFSTLEIQRTEQGDSAMYLCASTRTSGNEQFFGPGTRLTVL.

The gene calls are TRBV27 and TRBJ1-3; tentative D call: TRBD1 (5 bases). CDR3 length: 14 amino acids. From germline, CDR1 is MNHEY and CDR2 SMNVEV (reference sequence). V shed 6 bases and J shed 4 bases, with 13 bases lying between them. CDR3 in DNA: TGTGCCAGCAGCCCCAGGGACGGCGGAAACACCATATATTTT. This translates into CASSPRDGGNTIYF.

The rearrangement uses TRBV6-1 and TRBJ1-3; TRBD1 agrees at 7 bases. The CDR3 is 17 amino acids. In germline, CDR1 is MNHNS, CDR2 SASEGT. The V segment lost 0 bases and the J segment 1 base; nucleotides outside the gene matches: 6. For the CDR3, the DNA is TGTGCCAGCAGTGAAGCGATAGGGGGCGCGTCTGGAAACACCATATATTTT. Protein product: CASSEAIGGASGNTIYF.

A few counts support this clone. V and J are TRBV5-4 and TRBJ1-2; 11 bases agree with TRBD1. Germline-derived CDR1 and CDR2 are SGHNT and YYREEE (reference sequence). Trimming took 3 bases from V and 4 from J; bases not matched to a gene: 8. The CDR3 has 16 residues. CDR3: CASSSRRTGGGYGYTF. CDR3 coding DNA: TGTGCCAGCAGCTCCCGACGGACAGGGGGCGGCTATGGCTACACCTTC.